What follows is one T cell receptor (beta chain) and its context. Its antigen is unknown. PCR involved 60 Vbeta and 13 Jbeta primers. Authors' methods: Later, an analysis found about 83 million unique TCR beta chains, and 10 million to 11 million of these were shared. Libraries were prepared by immunoSEQ multiplex PCR; TCRdb keeps only in-frame clonotypes and omits some of them. V, J and clone size reflect that table, while D and trimming were determined from the DNA. The table lists about 200,000 clones, 76% of them singletons. The source of the sample is a study of cytomegalovirus exposure and HLA in healthy donors. The germline V gene has CDR1 MDHEN and CDR2 SYDVKM. Between the trimmed V and J ends, which lost 6 bases and 7 bases, there was a span of 12 bases. The CDR3 consists of 12 residues. Study results and limitations: Roughly uniform depth of sequencing across donors was assumed in presence/absence analyses. Equally common other TCR beta chains were less clonally expanded than HLA-associated ones, a later analysis found. The likely origin of a cluster of highly shared sequence variants was a sequencing artifact.

The clonotype originates from a man between 18 and 29 years old in good health and CMV-seronegative. The sample was PBMCs. This chain uses TRBV28 with TRBJ1-2; the D is unclear. The chain's CDR3 is CASRYRAGGYTF. CDR3 nucleotides: TGTGCCAGCAGATATCGTGCGGGTGGCTACACCTTC.